A selection of T cell receptor beta chains follows, all from one sample in a study of shared clonotypes between healthy human individuals. Profiling relied on immunoSEQ multiplex PCR, and the TCRdb table lists in-frame clones only, not all of them. The sample yields 2 million to 2.5 million clones, around 96% seen once. Material: naive CD8+ T cells sorted from blood. Every receptor here comes from a man aged 18 to 35 in good health. Both conserved end residues are part of each CDR3. D genes are given only for firm matches. Clone size appears in some rows only: once, few, many, or a class for an expanded clone.

TRBV5-3	-	-	TRBJ2-7	TGTGCCAGAAGCCCAGGTCCGGGGTCTGGCTGCGAGCAGTACTTC	CARSPGPGSGCEQYF
TRBV5-1	-	TRBD1	TRBJ2-7	TGCGCCAGCATAGGACAGGCTCAAGAGCAGTACTTC	CASIGQAQEQYF
TRBV13	-	-	TRBJ2-1	TGTGCCAGCAGCTTGCTCGGCTACAATGAGCAGTTCTTC	CASSLLGYNEQFF
TRBV4-1	-	-	TRBJ2-5	TGCGCCAGCAGCCAAGATCAAAACAAGCCCCAAGAGACCCAGTACTTC	CASSQDQNKPQETQYF
TRBV2	-	-	TRBJ2-7	TGTGCCAGCAGTGAGACGGAAACGCGATACGAGCAGTACTTC	CASSETETRYEQYF
TRBV21-1	once	-	TRBJ1-4	TGTGCCAGCAGCTTAAGAGGGGATAGGTTTGAAAAACTGTTTTTT	CASSLRGDRFEKLFF
TRBV7-9	-	-	TRBJ1-1	TGTGCCAGCAGCTCCCCGTTCACAGGAATGAACACTGAAGCTTTCTTT	CASSSPFTGMNTEAFF
TRBV5-8	-	-	TRBJ2-7	TGTGCCAGCAGCTTGGGGGTAGGGCCGGTCACCTACGAGCAGTACTTC	CASSLGVGPVTYEQYF
TRBV11-3	once	-	TRBJ2-7	TGTGCCAGCAGCTTAGGGGACCTCGGCGAGCAGTACTTC	CASSLGDLGEQYF
TRBV20-1	-	-	TRBJ1-1	TGCAGTGCTAGAGGCCCTGGCGAAGCTTTCTTT	CSARGPGEAFF
TRBV10-1	-	-	TRBJ2-3	TGCGCCAGGGACACTAGTCGTTTTAGCGATACGCAGTATTTT	CARDTSRFSDTQYF
TRBV7-9	-	-	TRBJ2-7	TGTGCCAGCAGCTTAGGACAGCTTTCGGACGAGCAGTACTTC	CASSLGQLSDEQYF
TRBV5-1	-	TRBD1	TRBJ2-7	TGCGCCAGCAGCCATGCAGGGGGTTTAATGGTCTACGAGCAGTACTTC	CASSHAGGLMVYEQYF
TRBV28	-	TRBD1	TRBJ1-6	TGTGCCAGCAGTTTAGACAGGGTCGATAATTCACCCCTCCACTTT	CASSLDRVDNSPLHF
TRBV7-9	-	-	TRBJ2-1	TGTGCCAGCAGCTTAAGGTGGAATGAGCAGTTCTTC	CASSLRWNEQFF
TRBV10-1	-	TRBD2	TRBJ2-1	TGCGCCAGCAGTGAGTCGCGGCTAGCGGGGGGGCCTTCCTACAATGAGCAGTTCTTC	CASSESRLAGGPSYNEQFF
TRBV10-3	-	-	TRBJ2-5	TGTGCCATCAGTGAGGAGGATCTGGAGACCCAGTACTTC	CAISEEDLETQYF
TRBV29-1	-	-	TRBJ1-2	TGCAGCGTTGTAAGGGAGGTCGACGTAGGGGGCTATGGCTACACCTTC	CSVVREVDVGGYGYTF
TRBV7-9	-	-	TRBJ2-1	TGTGCCAGCAGCTTAGCGGGTGGCTCCTGGAATGAGCAGTTCTTC	CASSLAGGSWNEQFF
TRBV11-2	-	-	TRBJ2-4	TGTGCCAGCAGCTTTCGCCTCTCCCCCAACATTCAGTACTTC	CASSFRLSPNIQYF
TRBV9	once	-	TRBJ2-7	TGTGCCAGCAGCGTAGACAACGCCTACGAGCAGTACTTC	CASSVDNAYEQYF
TRBV13	-	-	TRBJ2-7	TGTGCCAGCAGCTTAGGCCCCAGGGGAGGGTACGAGCAGTACTTC	CASSLGPRGGYEQYF
TRBV29-1	-	TRBD2	TRBJ2-1	TGCAGCGTTGAGGCGGTAGCGGGGGGGTCGAATGAGCAGTTCTTC	CSVEAVAGGSNEQFF
TRBV27	-	-	TRBJ2-7	TGTGCCAGCAGCCCTTTGGGTCCCCGCGAGCAGTACTTC	CASSPLGPREQYF
TRBV4-1	-	-	TRBJ2-7	TGCGCCAGCAGCCAAGCCGCAGGTCCCCTGGAGTACGAGCAGTACTTC	CASSQAAGPLEYEQYF
TRBV6-6	-	-	TRBJ2-7	TGTGCCAGCAGCCCGTCGGGGCACTACGAGCAGTACTTC	CASSPSGHYEQYF
TRBV5-1	-	-	TRBJ2-7	TGCGCCAGCAGTGCAGACATCTACGAGCAGTACTTC	CASSADIYEQYF
TRBV28	-	-	TRBJ1-1	TGTGCCAGCAGTGAAATTGGGGACACTGAAGCTTTCTTT	CASSEIGDTEAFF
TRBV7-2	once	TRBD2	TRBJ2-1	TGTGCCAGCAATCCCGTGGGGGGGGGACCCGACTTCTACAATGAGCAGTTCTTC	CASNPVGGGPDFYNEQFF
TRBV6-5	once	-	TRBJ1-2	TGTGCCAGCAGTTCGAGGGGTAATGGCTACACCTTC	CASSSRGNGYTF
TRBV28	-	-	TRBJ2-7	TGTGCCAGCAGTTTAAGAGGGCTAATGGTCTACGAGCAGTACTTC	CASSLRGLMVYEQYF